These T cell receptor beta chains were read from a single sample in a study of blood T cell repertoires in COVID-19. TCRdb keeps only in-frame clones here, not all; method: immunoSEQ multiplex PCR. The sample carries around 140,000 clones, about 86% recorded once. Sequencing input: peripheral blood. Source of these receptors: a woman aged 60-75 years with active or convalescent COVID-19. CDR3s leave out the opening cysteine and the closing phenylalanine or tryptophan. The D gene is left open where the match is weak. For some rows the clone size is stated as once, few or many, or as a class when expanded; others skip it.

>.|13|TRBJ1-6|.|TRBV7-2
ASRYTVSYNSPLH
>.|14|TRBJ1-1|.|TRBV19
ASKIRPSTGETEAF
>.|12|TRBJ2-5|.|TRBV4-3
ASSPQGTGETQY
>TRBD2|12|TRBJ2-5|few|TRBV28
ASSSSGSYGTQY
>.|11|TRBJ2-7|few|TRBV7-3
ASSPTTGFEQY
>TRBD1|13|TRBJ2-3|.|TRBV3-1/TRBV3-2
ASSQMGQSTDTQY
>.|13|TRBJ2-1|.|TRBV3-1/TRBV3-2
ASRLRGTVYNEQF
>.|14|TRBJ1-1|.|TRBV4-1
ASSRTDVARDTEAF
>.|11|TRBJ1-6|.|TRBV20-1
SASGKPGSPLH
>.|13|TRBJ1-3|.|TRBV28
ASSGAQGSGNTIY
>.|11|TRBJ2-1|.|TRBV11-2
ASSFGTLDEQF
>.|14|TRBJ1-3|.|TRBV5-4
ASSPDLRSSGNTIY
>TRBD1|11|TRBJ1-1|.|TRBV6-6
ASSGLQGAGAF
>.|11|TRBJ2-1|few|TRBV27
ASSLPRHNEQF
>TRBD1|15|TRBJ2-1|few|TRBV29-1
SVSAGTGKRSYNEQF
>.|10|TRBJ1-2|.|TRBV6-2/TRBV6-3
ASSLGVYGYT
>.|12|TRBJ1-5|.|TRBV2
ASSERVSNQPQH
>.|11|TRBJ2-5|.|TRBV5-1
ASRWVGEETQY
>TRBD1|12|TRBJ1-2|.|TRBV5-4
ASSFVDRDVSYT
>.|14|TRBJ2-2|.|TRBV7-2
ASSLDGGMGGGELF
>.|10|TRBJ2-1|.|TRBV11-3
ASSLDSGEQF
>.|13|TRBJ1-1|.|TRBV5-1
ASSWGGRMNTEAF
>.|11|TRBJ2-6|.|TRBV29-1
SVSSRGANVLT
>.|12|TRBJ1-6|.|TRBV6-4
ASSDGAPYSPLH
>.|12|TRBJ2-2|.|TRBV19
ASSPRTVTGELF
>.|10|TRBJ2-1|.|TRBV2
ATATGRIEQF
>.|12|TRBJ1-1|.|TRBV28
ASKVGGLNTEAF
>TRBD1|15|TRBJ2-5|.|TRBV30
AWSSRLQGGPTETQY
>.|11|TRBJ2-3|.|TRBV24-1
ATNAGFTDTQY
>TRBD1|11|TRBJ2-7|.|TRBV3-1/TRBV3-2
ASSRQGSYEQY
>.|13|TRBJ2-3|.|TRBV10-3
AISESGASTDTQY
>.|14|TRBJ1-5|.|TRBV4-2
ASSLSPGGPNQPQH
>.|13|TRBJ1-3|.|TRBV9
ASSVRDHPGNTIY
>.|12|TRBJ2-7|.|TRBV6-5
ASSYEALDYEQY
>TRBD2|13|TRBJ2-2|.|TRBV20-1
SASLGLATTGELF
>.|12|TRBJ1-4|.|TRBV19
ASSKSGVDEKLF
>TRBD1|13|TRBJ1-4|once|TRBV5-1
ASSLVGQGIEKLF
>TRBD1|10|TRBJ2-1|.|TRBV28
ASRTGGSEQF
>TRBD1|14|TRBJ1-1|.|TRBV5-1
ASSSSWDRVNTEAF
>.|11|TRBJ1-1|.|TRBV5-1
ASSLAGHTEAF
>.|13|TRBJ2-7|.|TRBV7-2
ASSFPGDFADEQY
>TRBD2|13|TRBJ2-2|.|TRBV6-6
ASRPQRDRTGELF
>.|11|TRBJ1-2|.|TRBV5-4
ASSLRAGDGYT
>.|12|TRBJ1-6|.|TRBV28
ASRSSTLRSPLH
>.|12|TRBJ2-5|.|TRBV28
ASKGGFTGETQY
>.|11|TRBJ1-2|.|TRBV27
ASSRFSGGGYT
>TRBD2|13|TRBJ2-1|.|TRBV2
ASRGAGGFDNEQF
>.|11|TRBJ2-3|.|TRBV6-5
ASSSDYTDTQY
>TRBD2|14|TRBJ2-1|.|TRBV4-2
ASSHGGLAGEDEQF
>TRBD1|14|TRBJ2-1|.|TRBV4-1
ASSQSGTGASDEQF
>TRBD1|12|TRBJ1-2|.|TRBV2
ASSRGQAAYGYT
>TRBD1|12|TRBJ1-4|.|TRBV5-6
ASSSGTGNEKLF
>TRBD2|14|TRBJ2-3|.|TRBV5-5
ASSLRAGASTDTQY
>.|9|TRBJ1-4|once|TRBV2
ASRREEKLF
>.|13|TRBJ1-3|.|TRBV6-5
ASSRDYLEGNTIY
>.|11|TRBJ2-7|.|TRBV6-2/TRBV6-3
ASSYGGPREQY
>.|12|TRBJ1-4|.|TRBV28
ASSLGGDREKLF
>TRBD1|11|TRBJ1-1|.|TRBV6-5
ASRYRGNTEAF
>.|12|TRBJ2-3|.|TRBV13
ASSSRGPADTQY